The 22 T cell receptor beta chains given below trace back to one sample, sequenced in a study of cytomegalovirus exposure and HLA in healthy donors. This PCR relied on a set of 60 Vbeta primers and 13 Jbeta primers. The method was immunoSEQ multiplex PCR; TCRdb's version includes in-frame clones alone and lacks a portion of them. The table for this sample gives 45,000 to 70,000 clones. Material: PBMCs. The source is a woman aged 45-60 years in good health and CMV-seropositive.

Points on this clone: The sample has other DNA sequences that encode this CDR3 too. In DNA form, the CDR3 reads TGCGCCAGTAGCGCCGGGACTAGCGGGCGCAATGAGCAGTTCTTC. As protein: CASSAGTSGRNEQFF. The J gene is TRBJ2-1, the V gene TRBV5-1; 12 bases are shared with TRBD2. Germline trimming cut 8 bases from V and 6 bases from J; bases unmatched to any gene: 9. The CDR3 covers 15 residues. CDR1 is SGHRS, CDR2 YFSETQ, per germline.

This chain connects TRBV30 to TRBJ1-6; 10 bases map to TRBD1. This CDR3 region has 14 residues. V was clipped by 6 bases and J by 9 bases; unmatched bases: 8. The germline CDR1 and CDR2 sequences are GTSNPN and SVGIG (reference sequence). This CDR3 is CACLRTGGGSPLHF. The CDR3 DNA reads as TGTGCCTGCCTCCGGACAGGGGGGGGTTCACCCCTCCACTTT.

Turning to this clone: A junction end diverges from the germline sequence, so it may reflect a read error. The rearrangement links TRBV7-9 to TRBJ2-7; 10 positions agree with TRBD1. This CDR3 has 16 residues. In germline, CDR1 is SEHNR, CDR2 FQNEAQ (reference sequence). The chain's CDR3 is CASSLAVGTGEYVQYF. The CDR3 DNA sequence: TGTGCCAGCAGCTTAGCTGTTGGGACAGGGGAATACGTGCAGTACTTC.

The chain has TRBV5-6 and TRBJ2-5, with D possibly TRBD1 on 5 matching bases. Germline CDR1 and CDR2: SGHDT and YYEEEE. The CDR3 runs 11 residues. V was clipped by 4 bases and J by 7 bases, with 8 bases between them. The CDR3 region is CASSITGTQYF. The CDR3 DNA reads as TGTGCCAGCAGCATAACAGGGACCCAGTACTTC.

This rearrangement joins TRBV6-4 to TRBJ2-1; D is perhaps TRBD2 (6 bases). Germline CDR1 and CDR2: MRHNA and SNTAGT. Deletions cut 5 bases from V and 5 bases from J, with 16 bases between. This CDR3 comprises 15 residues. DNA for the CDR3: TGTGCCAGCAGTCCGGGGGTGCGGGATAACAATGAGCAGTTCTTC. Translated, it gives CASSPGVRDNNEQFF.

CDR3 residues: CASSFGTGAPNTGELFF. CDR3 bases: TGCGCCAGCAGCTTTGGGACAGGGGCTCCGAACACCGGGGAGCTGTTTTTT. V and J are TRBV5-1 and TRBJ2-2, with 10 bases identical to TRBD1. V dropped 2 bases and J dropped 0; count of bases not matched to a gene: 4. CDR1 is SGHRS and CDR2 is YFSETQ in the germline V gene. The CDR3 is 17 amino acids.

The chain couples TRBV6-5 to TRBJ2-7; 8 nucleotides line up with TRBD1. Germline CDR1 is MNHEY and CDR2 is SVGAGI. This CDR3 has 15 residues. Unmatched junction bases numbered 6, after V lost 3 bases and J lost 2 bases. CDR3 in amino acids: CASSYRAGGPYEQYF. In nucleotides, the CDR3 is TGTGCCAGCAGTTATAGGGCAGGGGGCCCCTACGAGCAGTACTTC.

The chain employs TRBV30 and TRBJ1-4; maybe TRBD1 (5 bases). Between the trimmed V and J ends, which lost 0 bases and 7 bases, there was a span of 18 bases. The germline CDR1 and CDR2 sequences are GTSNPN and SVGIG (reference sequence). CDR3 length: 16 amino acids. The DNA for the CDR3 is TGTGCCTGGAGTGTGGGGGGTGGCGTGTGGATTGAAAAACTGTTTTTT. Protein: CAWSVGGGVWIEKLFF.

The chain is built from TRBV19 and TRBJ2-2, with TRBD2 matching 14 bases. The CDR3 runs to 18 residues. V dropped 4 bases and J dropped 8; count of bases not matched to a gene: 12. The V gene's germline CDR1 is LNHDA and CDR2 SQIVND (reference sequence). CDR3 sequence reads: CASSKRLAGGHPEGELFF. The CDR3 bases are TGTGCCAGTAGTAAAAGACTAGCGGGAGGGCACCCTGAAGGGGAGCTGTTTTTT.

The chain combines TRBV5-1 with TRBJ1-6; D not certain. Germline assignment: CDR1 SGHRS and CDR2 YFSETQ. This CDR3 is 13 amino acids long. The V gene lost 1 base and the J gene lost 10 bases, with 9 bases spanning the gap. The CDR3 reads CASSLYRGSPLHF. CDR3 in DNA: TGCGCCAGCAGCTTGTATCGAGGCTCACCCCTCCACTTT. Together with reference TRBV5-1 and TRBJ1-6, the CDR3 gives the full variable domain: KAGVTQTPRYLIKTRGQQVTLSCSPISGHRSVSWYQQTPGQGLQFLFEYFSETQRNKGNFPGRFSGRQFSNSRSEMNVSTLELGDSALYLCASSLYRGSPLHFGNGTRLTVT.

The rearrangement links TRBV30 to TRBJ1-2; TRBD1 might be the D (5 bases). This CDR3 spans 11 amino acids. Per germline, CDR1 GTSNPN and CDR2 SVGIG (reference sequence). The CDR3 DNA sequence: TGTGTCTCGGGAGGGGTGGATGGCTACACCTTC. Translated, it gives CVSGGVDGYTF.

The chain links TRBV4-3 to TRBJ1-2; a weak D match, TRBD1 (5 bases). The germline V gene has CDR1 LGHNA and CDR2 YSLEER. The CDR3 length is 15 residues. With 4 bases removed from V and 0 bases from J, the gap between germline ends came to 12 bases. CDR3 residues: CASSRTDRANYGYTF. The CDR3 DNA is TGCGCCAGCAGCCGCACAGACAGAGCTAACTATGGCTACACCTTC.

V gene TRBV6-5 combines with J gene TRBJ2-6; a possible D gene is TRBD2 (7 bases). This CDR3 is 16 amino acids long. Trimming took off 2 bases at V and 4 bases at J, with 12 bases between the two ends. Germline CDR1 and CDR2: MNHEY and SVGAGI. This CDR3 reads CASSYNGGPGANVLTF. CDR3 bases: TGTGCCAGCAGTTACAACGGGGGGCCCGGGGCCAACGTCCTGACTTTC.

The chain carries TRBV5-1 and TRBJ2-3, with TRBD1 identical over 8 bases. This CDR3 is 17 amino acids long. J was trimmed by 5 bases and V by 4 bases; bases with no gene match: 15. CDR1 and CDR2 (germline): SGHRS, YFSETQ. CDR3 sequence: CASSRRRTGPTQDTQYF. The CDR3 region has the DNA TGCGCCAGCAGCAGACGGCGGACAGGGCCCACACAAGATACGCAGTATTTT.

This chain links TRBV7-3 with TRBJ2-7; TRBD2 agrees at 7 bases. Germline loops: CDR1 SGHTA, CDR2 FQGTGA. This CDR3 is 19 amino acids long. Trimming cost V 4 bases and J 0 bases; bases outside gene matches: 18. CDR3: CASSSLPGLLSLSSYEQYF. Written as DNA, the CDR3 is TGTGCCAGCAGCTCCCTACCGGGACTACTGAGTTTAAGCTCCTACGAGCAGTACTTC.

The chain has TRBV2 and TRBJ2-5; tentatively, D is TRBD1 (5 bases). Germline CDR1 SNHLY, CDR2 FYNNEI. The CDR3 spans 14 residues. V was cut by 4 bases and J by 5 bases, with 14 bases left in between. The CDR3 DNA reads TGTGCCAGCAGTGTGGCAGGGCTCGGTGAGACCCAGTACTTC. This translates into CASSVAGLGETQYF.

The rearrangement links TRBV10-2 to TRBJ2-1; D remains unclear. This CDR3 region has 12 residues. V lost 2 bases and J 6 bases, leaving 5 bases between the germline ends. In germline, CDR1 is WSHSY, CDR2 SAAADI. CDR3 sequence: CASSEASNEQFF. The DNA for the CDR3 is TGCGCCAGCAGTGAGGCCAGCAATGAGCAGTTCTTC.

V is TRBV19 and J is TRBJ2-7; weak D call: TRBD2 (6 bases). The CDR3 is made up of 14 amino acids. Germline loops: CDR1 LNHDA, CDR2 SQIVND (reference sequence). V was cut by 7 bases and J by 0 bases, with 13 bases left in between. CDR3 region: CASNRDSSSYEQYF. CDR3 nucleotide sequence: TGTGCCAGTAACCGGGACTCGAGCTCCTACGAGCAGTACTTC.

The chain has TRBV5-4 and TRBJ2-5; D possibly corresponds to TRBD2 (6 bases). CDR3 length: 17 residues. V lost 2 bases, J lost 3 bases, and 20 bases lay in between. Germline-derived CDR1 and CDR2 are SGHNT and YYREEE (reference sequence). This CDR3 is CASSFTFTGGPEETQYF. The CDR3, as DNA: TGTGCCAGCAGCTTTACCTTCACCGGAGGGCCGGAAGAGACCCAGTACTTC.

The chain carries TRBV18 and TRBJ2-5; TRBD2 is a possible D gene (5 bases). Near its end, the DNA agrees better with TRBJ2-7, so the J call may be wrong. This CDR3 comprises 12 residues. The germline V gene encodes CDR1 KGHSH and CDR2 LQKENI. The CDR3 sequence: CASSPGRYEQYF. Written as DNA, the CDR3 is TGTGCCAGCTCACCAGGGAGATACGAGCAGTACTTC.

The chain couples TRBV11-2 to TRBJ1-1; 9 bases are shared with TRBD1. V lost 5 bases, J lost 3 bases, and 10 bases stayed unmatched. Germline CDR1 reads SGHAT; CDR2 reads FQNNGV. CDR3 length: 16 amino acids. The CDR3 sequence is CASSPDRGVGYTEAFF. The DNA of the CDR3 is TGTGCCAGCAGCCCGGACAGGGGAGTTGGGTACACTGAAGCTTTCTTT.

The chain employs TRBV7-2 and TRBJ2-3; 10 bases agree with TRBD1. The V gene end was trimmed by 1 base and the J gene end by 3 bases; junction bases not matched to a gene: 4. The germline CDR1 and CDR2 sequences are SGHTA and FQGNSA. This CDR3 contains 16 residues. CDR3 sequence reads: CASSLVRTGGTDTQYF. The CDR3 DNA follows: TGTGCCAGCAGCTTAGTGAGGACAGGGGGAACAGATACGCAGTATTTT.